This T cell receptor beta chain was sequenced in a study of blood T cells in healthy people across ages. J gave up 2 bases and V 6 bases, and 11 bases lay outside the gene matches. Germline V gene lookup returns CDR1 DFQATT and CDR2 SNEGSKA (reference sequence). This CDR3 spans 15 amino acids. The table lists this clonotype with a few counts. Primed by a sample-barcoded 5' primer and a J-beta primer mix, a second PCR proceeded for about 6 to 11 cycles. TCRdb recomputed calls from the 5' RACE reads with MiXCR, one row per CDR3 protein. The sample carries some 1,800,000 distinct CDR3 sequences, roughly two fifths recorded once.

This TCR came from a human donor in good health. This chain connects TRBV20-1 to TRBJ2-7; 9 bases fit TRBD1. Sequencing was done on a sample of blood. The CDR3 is CSATRTRDRAYEQYF. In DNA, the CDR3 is TGCAGTGCCACGCGGACCCGGGACAGGGCCTACGAGCAGTACTTC.